One and the same sample provided the 14 T cell receptor beta chains below, sequenced in a study of response to subunit inactivated influenza vaccine. TCRdb analysed the RT-PCR reads with MiXCR anew, one entry per CDR3 protein. The table includes about 570,000 distinct CDR3 sequences, roughly 10% detected once. These same data were also listed under a study on T cells expressing NK-cell markers. In that study: 5'RACE template switching with UMIs produced the TCR beta cDNA.

The sample was PBMCs from blood, taken on the day of vaccination. Receptor source: a man aged 50 to 60 who received an inactivated influenza vaccine.

CDR3 protein: CASSVLGERADTQYF. The CDR3 region has the DNA TGTGCCAGCAGCGTATTGGGGGAACGGGCAGATACGCAGTATTTT. This chain links TRBV9 with TRBJ2-3; D may correspond to TRBD1 or TRBD2 (5 bases each). Germline CDR1 reads SGDLS; CDR2 reads YYNGEE. CDR3 length: 15 amino acids. The ends were cut back, 1 base at V and 4 bases at J, with 13 bases in the middle.

This clonotype came up a few times. The genes are TRBV4-3 and TRBJ2-7, with 9 bases lining up with TRBD2. Germline loops: CDR1 LGHNA, CDR2 YSLEER. V gave up 4 bases and J gave up 3 bases; unmatched junction bases: 13. The CDR3 is 17 residues long. As DNA, the CDR3 is TGCGCCAGCAGCCGAGGCCGAGGTGCTAGCGGGAACTACGAGCAGTACTTC. It encodes CASSRGRGASGNYEQYF.

The chain links TRBV11-1 to TRBJ2-2; D perhaps matches TRBD2 (6 bases). This CDR3 comprises 18 residues. The germline CDR1 and CDR2 sequences are SGHAT and FQDESV (reference sequence). Deletions cut 0 bases from V and 2 bases from J, with 16 bases between. The CDR3 region has the DNA TGTGCCAGCAGCTTAGCATTTTGGGCGGGGCGAAACACCGGGGAGCTGTTTTTT. It specifies CASSLAFWAGRNTGELFF. The whole variable domain, filled in from reference TRBV11-1 and TRBJ2-2, reads EAEVAQSPRYKITEKSQAVAFWCDPISGHATLYWYRQILGQGPELLVQFQDESVVDDSQLPKDRFSAERLKGVDSTLKIQPAELGDSAMYLCASSLAFWAGRNTGELFFGEGSRLTVL.

V gene TRBV7-9 combines with J gene TRBJ2-3; 8 bases map to TRBD2. Germline V gene data show CDR1 as SEHNR and CDR2 as FQNEAQ (reference sequence). V lost 4 bases, J lost 2 bases, and 8 bases stayed unmatched. The CDR3 extends over 16 amino acids. The CDR3 DNA sequence: TGTGCCAGCAGCTCGCGCCGACTAGCGATCACAGATACGCAGTATTTT. Amino acids: CASSSRRLAITDTQYF.

This clonotype was found a few times. This rearrangement joins TRBV6-5 to TRBJ2-6, with D maybe TRBD1 (5 bases). The CDR3 has 17 residues. From germline, CDR1 is MNHEY and CDR2 SVGAGI. V lost 4 bases and J lost 1, with 14 bases in between. The CDR3 DNA reads as TGTGCCAGCAGTTCGAACAACAGGATTTCTGGGGCCAACGTCCTGACTTTC. Its translation is CASSSNNRISGANVLTF.

The chain has TRBV6-2 or TRBV6-3 and TRBJ2-5, with D perhaps matching TRBD1 (5 bases). Germline CDR1 and CDR2: MNHEY and SVGEGT. The CDR3 loop spans 14 amino acids. Trimming left V 6 bases short and J 0 bases short, with 11 bases between. The CDR3 DNA sequence: TGTGCCAGCAGAGGTAGGACAAACCAAGAGACCCAGTACTTC. Protein sequence: CASRGRTNQETQYF.

There are a few counts of this clonotype. The chain is built from TRBV27 and TRBJ1-1; 8 positions agree with TRBD1. The CDR3 contains 16 residues. Germline loops: CDR1 MNHEY, CDR2 SMNVEV (reference sequence). V dropped 5 bases and J dropped 8; count of bases not matched to a gene: 16. The chain's CDR3 is CASSPRQGRSPREAFF. CDR3 DNA: TGTGCCAGCAGTCCGAGACAGGGGAGGTCCCCCAGGGAAGCTTTCTTT.

For the CDR3, the DNA is TGTGCCAGCAGTTTGTGGCGGGACCAAGAGACCCAGTACTTC. Translated: CASSLWRDQETQYF. The V call is TRBV2, the J call TRBJ2-5; the D gene is possibly TRBD2 (5 bases). The ends were cut back, 5 bases at V and 0 bases at J, with 10 bases in the middle. The CDR3 is 14 residues long. Per the germline V gene, CDR1 is SNHLY and CDR2 is FYNNEI.

This clonotype was observed a handful of times. The chain recombines TRBV12-3 or TRBV12-4 with TRBJ2-7; weak D call: TRBD2 (6 bases). The length of the CDR3 is 15 residues. Trimming took off 3 bases at V and 5 bases at J, with 17 bases between the two ends. The CDR3 DNA reads as TGTGCCAGCAGTTTGGACTCCGGGAGAACCGACGAGCAGTACTTC. This translates into CASSLDSGRTDEQYF.

In its sample, this clonotype was seen a few times. The V gene is TRBV10-3, the J gene TRBJ1-1, with 8 nucleotides matching TRBD1. V was clipped by 0 bases and J by 10 bases; unmatched bases: 16. Looked up from germline, CDR1 is ENHRY and CDR2 is SYGVKD. This CDR3 contains 17 residues. The CDR3 spells CAISESSPGAGGNRAFF. CDR3 nucleotides: TGTGCCATCAGTGAGTCGAGTCCCGGGGCAGGGGGCAATAGAGCTTTCTTT.

The chain has TRBV27 and TRBJ2-7; D is perhaps TRBD1 (5 bases). Germline assignment: CDR1 MNHEY and CDR2 SMNVEV (reference sequence). This CDR3 contains 14 residues. V was cut by 4 bases and J by 5 bases, with 15 bases left in between. The CDR3 bases are TGTGCCAGCAGTTACCAGGGCGGCGGTAACGAGCAGTACTTC. Residues: CASSYQGGGNEQYF.

This clonotype has only a few counts. The rearrangement links TRBV5-5 to TRBJ2-2; 8 bases align to TRBD2. Germline-derived CDR1 and CDR2 are SGHKS and YYEKEE (reference sequence). Unmatched junction bases numbered 8, after V lost 7 bases and J lost 0 bases. This CDR3 contains 16 residues. CDR3 residues: CASSWAGGSNTGELFF. The CDR3 DNA reads as TGTGCCAGCTCATGGGCGGGAGGCTCGAACACCGGGGAGCTGTTTTTT.

This sequence joins TRBV12-3 or TRBV12-4 and TRBJ2-7; perhaps TRBD1 as D (6 bases). Trimming cost V 0 bases and J 3 bases, with 15 bases left between them. The CDR3 runs 16 residues. CDR3: CASSLARQVTHYEQYF. CDR3 bases: TGTGCCAGCAGTTTAGCGCGACAGGTTACACACTACGAGCAGTACTTC.

This chain uses TRBV6-1 with TRBJ2-7, with a weak D call TRBD2 (6 bases). Germline loops: CDR1 MNHNS, CDR2 SASEGT. V gave up 6 bases and J gave up 3 bases, with 18 bases separating them. CDR3 length equals 15 residues. CDR3 loop: CASSRGVAHVYEQYF. CDR3 nucleotide sequence: TGTGCCAGCAGCCGCGGGGTGGCCCACGTCTACGAGCAGTACTTC.